This note documents a single TCR beta chain sequence. What it recognizes is unknown. Germline assignment: CDR1 LNHDA and CDR2 SQIVND (reference sequence). The ends were cut back, 1 base at V and 1 base at J, with 10 bases in the middle. The CDR3 runs 15 residues. This sample is part of a study of siplizumab effects on memory and regulatory T cells. Study-wide results and limits: About 75-95% of proliferating CD4+ or CD8+ clones had no assignable naive or memory phenotype.

Libraries were prepared by immunoSEQ multiplex PCR; TCRdb keeps only in-frame clonotypes and omits some of them. This repertoire shows 70,000 or so clones, 75% to 95% found once; its top ten account for roughly 29%. Specimen: CD8+ T cells sorted from blood. The chain employs TRBV19 and TRBJ2-5; maybe TRBD2 (6 bases). This TCR derives from a human donor in good health. CDR3 region: CASSIAPGVQETQYF. The CDR3 nucleotides read TGTGCCAGTAGTATAGCGCCGGGGGTCCAAGAGACCCAGTACTTC.